Following are 5 T cell receptor beta chains from one sample sequenced in a study of neoadjuvant anti-PD-1 for oral cavity cancer. Profiling relied on immunoSEQ multiplex PCR, and the TCRdb table lists in-frame clones only, not all of them. Of around 17,000 clones in the sample, approximately 61% were seen once. The sample in question was PBMCs, obtained before nivolumab (anti-PD-1) treatment. These receptor sequences come from a person aged 40-85 years with oral cavity squamous cell carcinoma.

In its sample, this clone was seen a few times. Here the CDR3 DNA reads TGCAGCGCACACCCGGGACACAACACTGAAGCTTTCTTT. This encodes CSAHPGHNTEAFF. The V and J genes are TRBV29-1 and TRBJ1-1, with TRBD1 as a possible D gene (6 bases). V was pared by 7 bases and J by 2 bases, with 14 bases between. CDR1 and CDR2 from the germline V gene are SQVTM and ANQGSEA. The CDR3 is 13 residues long.

This clone is a singleton in its sample. The chain's CDR3 is CASSLTGSVYEQYF. CDR3 nucleotide sequence: TGTGCCAGCAGCTTAACGGGTTCGGTCTACGAGCAGTACTTC. The chain carries TRBV11-2 and TRBJ2-7; D gene unclear. Between the trimmed V and J ends, which lost 2 bases and 3 bases, there was a span of 11 bases. Per germline, CDR1 SGHAT and CDR2 FQNNGV. This CDR3 is 14 amino acids long.

V is TRBV30 and J is TRBJ1-5, with TRBD1 matching 9 bases. The trim removed 0 bases at V and 8 bases at J, leaving 8 bases unmatched. CDR1 and CDR2 (germline): GTSNPN, SVGIG (reference sequence). The CDR3 contains 15 residues. The chain's CDR3 is CAWSVRDREIKPQHF. The CDR3 region has the DNA TGTGCCTGGAGTGTAAGGGACAGGGAGATTAAGCCCCAGCATTTT.

This clone was picked up a small number of times. The CDR3 DNA is TGTGCCAGCAGCGCCCCCAGACAGGGAGGTACCTACGAGCAGTACTTC. Translating it yields CASSAPRQGGTYEQYF. The rearrangement joins TRBV9 to TRBJ2-7, with D possibly matching TRBD1 (7 bases). The V end was cut by 3 bases, the J end by 2 bases, with 18 bases between. Germline V lookup: CDR1 SGDLS, CDR2 YYNGEE. The CDR3 loop spans 16 amino acids.

The chain employs TRBV9 and TRBJ2-5, with 11 bases lining up with TRBD1. The CDR3 is 16 amino acids. J was trimmed by 5 bases and V by 0 bases; bases with no gene match: 6. The germline CDR1 and CDR2 sequences are SGDLS and YYNGEE. The CDR3 is CASSVAGTGGGETQYF. The CDR3 DNA sequence: TGTGCCAGCAGCGTAGCTGGGACAGGGGGTGGTGAGACCCAGTACTTC.